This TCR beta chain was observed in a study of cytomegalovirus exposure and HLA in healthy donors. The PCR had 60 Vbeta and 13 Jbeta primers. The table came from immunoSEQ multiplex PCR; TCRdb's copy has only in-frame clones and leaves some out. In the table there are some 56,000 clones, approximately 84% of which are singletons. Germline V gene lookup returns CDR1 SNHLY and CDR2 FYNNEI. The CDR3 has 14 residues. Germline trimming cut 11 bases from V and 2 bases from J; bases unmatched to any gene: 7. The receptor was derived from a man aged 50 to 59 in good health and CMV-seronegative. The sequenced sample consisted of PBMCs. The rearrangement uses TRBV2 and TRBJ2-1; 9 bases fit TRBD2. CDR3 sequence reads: CAVGGTSPYNEQFF. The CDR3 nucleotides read TGTGCCGTAGGGGGGACTAGCCCCTACAATGAGCAGTTCTTC. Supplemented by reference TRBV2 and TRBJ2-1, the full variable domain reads EPEVTQTPSHQVTQMGQEVILRCVPISNHLYFYWYRQILGQKVEFLVSFYNNEISEKSEIFDDQFSVERPDGSNFTLKIRSTKLEDSAMYFCAVGGTSPYNEQFFGPGTRLTVL.